The 27 T cell receptor beta chains reported below all come from one sample, sequenced in a study of graft-versus-host responses after intestinal transplantation (dated by TCRdb to the early 2020s). The library was built by means of the immunoSEQ multiplex PCR assay. Sourced from immuneACCESS, this table was stored by TCRdb with only in-frame sequences that have V and J called. A share of the clones is absent; for the studies checked, an unresolved V gene accounts for under half, and the remainder has no known explanation. The table for this sample lists 90,000 to 150,000 clones; roughly 91% of them were counted only once. The ten largest clones capture about 0.11% of the sample. The time point tag for this specimen amounts to: cells obtained before transplantation from donor or recipient. Their antigens remain unidentified. The sequencing used unstimulated CD4+ T cells sorted from spleen or lymph node cells, collected before intestinal transplant. All receptors come from a human donor who received an intestinal transplant.

This clone was found once. This chain connects TRBV28 to TRBJ2-5; TRBD1 is a possible D gene (5 bases). V was clipped by 5 bases and J by 9 bases, with 16 bases between them. From germline, CDR1 is MDHEN and CDR2 SYDVKM. CDR3 length: 13 amino acids. The CDR3 nucleotides read TGTGCCAGCAGTACCAGGGTCGTCACTTCCCAGTACTTC. Amino acid sequence: CASSTRVVTSQYF.

The chain carries TRBV2 and TRBJ1-5; 8 positions match TRBD1. Trimming at V came to 6 bases and at J to 6 bases, leaving 7 bases not matched to a gene. Germline CDR1 reads SNHLY; CDR2 reads FYNNEI. The CDR3 runs to 14 residues. The CDR3 spells CASSDQGAVQPQHF. CDR3 sequence (DNA): TGTGCCAGCAGCGATCAGGGGGCGGTTCAGCCCCAGCATTTT.

The chain recombines TRBV11-2 with TRBJ2-7; D not resolved. This CDR3 has 15 residues. CDR1 and CDR2 (germline): SGHAT, FQNNGV. The V and J ends lost 5 bases and 2 bases respectively, with 16 bases between them. The CDR3 sequence is CASSPSTLPAYEQYF. The CDR3 DNA reads TGTGCCAGCAGCCCCAGCACCCTACCAGCCTACGAGCAGTACTTC. Together with reference TRBV11-2 and TRBJ2-7, the CDR3 gives the full variable domain: EAGVAQSPRYKIIEKRQSVAFWCNPISGHATLYWYQQILGQGPKLLIQFQNNGVVDDSQLPKDRFSAERLKGVDSTLKIQPAKLEDSAVYLCASSPSTLPAYEQYFGPGTRLTVT.

This chain uses TRBV7-9 with TRBJ1-2; D is unclear. V lost 4 bases to trimming and J lost 0 bases, with 18 bases between them. The CDR3 is 17 residues long. Germline CDR1 reads SEHNR; CDR2 reads FQNEAQ (reference sequence). The DNA of the CDR3 is TGTGCCAGCAGCTCCCCCGGGTGGAACAACCCTAACTATGGCTACACCTTC. Translating gives CASSSPGWNNPNYGYTF.

The chain couples TRBV7-8 to TRBJ1-4; D is ambiguous. Germline CDR1 and CDR2: SGHVS and FQNEAQ. The CDR3 runs 16 residues. The V end was cut by 5 bases, the J end by 0 bases, with 13 bases between. CDR3 DNA sequence: TGTGCCAGCAGCCTTCCTCCGACCGCAACTAATGAAAAACTGTTTTTT. Translated, it gives CASSLPPTATNEKLFF.

The chain carries TRBV6-6 and TRBJ2-1; 12 bases are shared with TRBD2. This CDR3 has 16 amino acids. Looked up from germline, CDR1 is MNHNY and CDR2 is SVGAGI (reference sequence). Germline trimming cut 6 bases from V and 6 bases from J; bases unmatched to any gene: 9. The CDR3: CASRRLAGAGSNEQFF. The CDR3 DNA reads as TGTGCCAGCAGGAGACTAGCGGGAGCGGGGAGCAATGAGCAGTTCTTC.

This rearrangement joins TRBV30 to TRBJ1-2, with 7 bases lining up with TRBD1. The V and J ends lost 0 bases and 1 base, in that order; junction bases with no gene match: 8. The CDR3 is made up of 16 amino acids. In germline, CDR1 is GTSNPN, CDR2 SVGIG (reference sequence). The CDR3 region has the DNA TGTGCCTGGAGTGTACTGAAAACAGGGGTTAACTATGGCTACACCTTC. Protein product: CAWSVLKTGVNYGYTF.

This sequence joins TRBV10-3 and TRBJ2-7; D is unresolved. The CDR3 runs 16 residues. Germline V CDR1 and CDR2: ENHRY, SYGVKD. Trimming stripped 4 bases from V and 3 bases from J, with 19 bases between. The CDR3 DNA reads as TGTGCCATCAGTGGAGTCGAGCGCGCTTGGCGCTACGAGCAGTACTTC. Translation gives CAISGVERAWRYEQYF.

The chain carries TRBV19 and TRBJ2-1; D is perhaps TRBD2 (7 bases). Trimming removed 4 bases from V and 10 bases from J, with 20 bases in between. Germline CDR1 reads LNHDA; CDR2 reads SQIVND (reference sequence). The CDR3 length is 15 residues. The CDR3 DNA sequence: TGTGCCAGTAGTAGGGGGGGCGAGAATAGGGTCGAGCAGTTCTTC. Its translation: CASSRGGENRVEQFF.

Notes on this clone: This same CDR3 is encoded by further DNA sequences in the sample. DNA for the CDR3: TGTGCCAGCAGCTTAACGGGGGGGGAGACCCAGTACTTC. Translated: CASSLTGGETQYF. This chain uses TRBV7-3 with TRBJ2-5; 7 nucleotides align to TRBD2. V lost 0 bases, J lost 5 bases, and 0 bases stayed unmatched. Germline CDR1 is SGHTA and CDR2 is FQGTGA. The CDR3 sequence is 13 residues long.

The chain recombines TRBV25-1 with TRBJ2-7; 8 bases align to TRBD2. Trimming removed 3 bases from V and 6 bases from J; junction bases left unmatched: 13. In germline, CDR1 is MGHDK, CDR2 SYGVNS. The CDR3 runs 16 residues. The CDR3 is CASSDPERGGTREQYF. As DNA, the CDR3 is TGTGCCAGCAGTGATCCCGAACGGGGGGGAACCCGCGAGCAGTACTTC.

The chain links TRBV7-3 to TRBJ1-1; D is possibly TRBD1 (5 bases). This CDR3 contains 17 residues. CDR1 and CDR2 (germline): SGHTA, FQGTGA. V was shortened by 1 base and J by 1 base, with 16 bases between the two germline ends. The chain's CDR3 is CASSLKVQGSGNTEAFF. CDR3 in DNA: TGTGCCAGCAGCTTAAAGGTTCAGGGTTCAGGGAACACTGAAGCTTTCTTT.

For the CDR3, the DNA is TGTGCCAGCAGTCGTGTGTTAGCTACTTGGCATCATCAGCCCCAGCATTTT. It specifies CASSRVLATWHHQPQHF. The gene calls are TRBV21-1 and TRBJ1-5. TRBV21-1 is a pseudogene locus. The CDR3 runs to 17 residues.

J is TRBJ1-1 and V is TRBV29-1; 7 nucleotides agree with TRBD1. Germline V lookup: CDR1 SQVTM, CDR2 ANQGSEA. Unmatched junction bases numbered 15, after V lost 7 bases and J lost 1 base. The CDR3 totals 16 residues. DNA of the CDR3: TGCAGCGCTGCCCCCTCGAGGGGGCATCAGAACACTGAAGCTTTCTTT. Protein: CSAAPSRGHQNTEAFF.

The CDR3 is CASTKSDLHGYTF. In DNA form, the CDR3 reads TGTGCCAGCACCAAATCGGACCTCCATGGCTACACCTTC. The chain has TRBV19 and TRBJ1-2; no firm D call. V was clipped by 9 bases and J by 6 bases, with 17 bases between them. CDR3 length equals 13 residues. The germline gives CDR1 LNHDA, CDR2 SQIVND (reference sequence). The variable domain in full, completed from reference TRBV19 and TRBJ1-2, reads DGGITQSPKYLFRKEGQNVTLSCEQNLNHDAMYWYRQDPGQGLRLIYYSQIVNDFQKGDIAEGYSVSREKKESFPLTVTSAQKNPTAFYLCASTKSDLHGYTFGSGTRLTVV.

This chain uses TRBV6-6 with TRBJ1-3; 8 positions agree with TRBD1. Trimming at V came to 6 bases and at J to 0 bases, leaving 7 bases not matched to a gene. The CDR3 is made up of 16 amino acids. Germline assignment: CDR1 MNHNY and CDR2 SVGAGI (reference sequence). The CDR3 protein is CASRPTGAISGNTIYF. As DNA, the CDR3 is TGTGCCAGCAGGCCGACAGGGGCCATCTCTGGAAACACCATATATTTT.

This sequence joins TRBV5-1 and TRBJ2-1; D ambiguous. The CDR3 extends over 12 amino acids. V was trimmed by 0 bases and J by 6 bases, leaving 4 bases between them. Germline V gene sequence: CDR1 SGHRS, CDR2 YFSETQ. CDR3 DNA sequence: TGCGCCAGCAGCTTGGGCCCCAATGAGCAGTTCTTC. This encodes CASSLGPNEQFF. The whole variable domain, remainder taken from reference TRBV5-1 and TRBJ2-1, is KAGVTQTPRYLIKTRGQQVTLSCSPISGHRSVSWYQQTPGQGLQFLFEYFSETQRNKGNFPGRFSGRQFSNSRSEMNVSTLELGDSALYLCASSLGPNEQFFGPGTRLTVL.

The chain employs TRBV27 and TRBJ1-5; 9 bases line up with TRBD1. V shed 2 bases, J shed 4 bases, and the junction held 3 bases outside the gene matches. Germline V gives CDR1 MNHEY, CDR2 SMNVEV (reference sequence). The CDR3 runs to 15 residues. CDR3 in amino acids: CASSLVGQGNQPQHF. For the CDR3, the DNA is TGTGCCAGCAGTTTAGTTGGACAGGGGAATCAGCCCCAGCATTTT.

The chain combines TRBV18 with TRBJ2-5; D may be TRBD1 (6 bases). V dropped 4 bases and J dropped 2 bases, with 14 bases sitting between them. CDR1 is KGHSH and CDR2 is LQKENI in the germline V gene. The CDR3 is 15 residues long. CDR3 in DNA: TGTGCCAGCTCACGCGGACAGATTTTACAAGAGACCCAGTACTTC. Amino acid sequence: CASSRGQILQETQYF.

This clone was seen just once. J is TRBJ2-1 and V is TRBV5-6; D is ambiguous. The CDR3 spans 12 residues. Trimming pared 4 bases from V and 7 bases from J, leaving 9 bases between. The germline V gene encodes CDR1 SGHDT and CDR2 YYEEEE. CDR3 DNA sequence: TGTGCCAGCAGCCCGGGTACGAATGAGCAGTTCTTC. Translated: CASSPGTNEQFF.

V gene TRBV6-5 combines with J gene TRBJ2-2; maybe TRBD1 (5 bases). Trimming shortened V by 4 bases and J by 0 bases, and 9 bases separated the two germline ends. The CDR3 totals 15 residues. Germline lookup yields CDR1 MNHEY and CDR2 SVGAGI. The CDR3 coding sequence is TGTGCCAGCAGTTTCCAAGGGGCGAACACCGGGGAGCTGTTTTTT. Protein: CASSFQGANTGELFF.

This chain links TRBV30 with TRBJ2-1, with D maybe TRBD2 (5 bases). The V gene lost 0 bases and the J gene lost 6 bases, with 9 bases spanning the gap. There are 13 residues in the CDR3. CDR1 GTSNPN and CDR2 SVGIG come from the germline V gene (reference sequence). In DNA form, the CDR3 reads TGTGCCTGGAGTGTTGGACTCGGCAATGAGCAGTTCTTC. This sequence encodes CAWSVGLGNEQFF.

The chain's CDR3 is CASSYSLTSGANVLTF. The DNA for the CDR3 is TGTGCCAGCAGTTACTCGTTAACGTCTGGGGCCAACGTCCTGACTTTC. The chain uses TRBV6-6 and TRBJ2-6; no definite D call. CDR1 is MNHNY, CDR2 SVGAGI, per germline (reference sequence). V lost 0 bases, J lost 1 base, and 7 bases lay in between. The CDR3 spans 16 residues.

This chain connects TRBV6-1 to TRBJ2-7, with 12 positions matching TRBD1. Germline V CDR1 and CDR2: MNHNS, SASEGT. This CDR3 spans 18 amino acids. V shed 0 bases, J shed 6 bases, and the junction held 12 bases outside the gene matches. CDR3 sequence (DNA): TGTGCCAGCAGTGAAGCGCTCCAGCGGGGACAGGGGGCCAGCGAGCAGTACTTC. Residues: CASSEALQRGQGASEQYF.

The J gene is TRBJ2-1, the V gene TRBV12-5, with no clear D. The CDR3 totals 13 residues. Trimming stripped 7 bases from V and 6 bases from J, with 13 bases between. CDR1 and CDR2 from the germline V gene are LGHNT and FRNRAP. CDR3 protein: CASEETGSNEQFF. The CDR3 DNA follows: TGTGCTAGTGAGGAGACGGGTAGCAATGAGCAGTTCTTC.

V gene TRBV14 combines with J gene TRBJ1-2; the D gene is possibly TRBD1 (5 bases). V was cut by 0 bases and J by 4 bases, with 18 bases left in between. This CDR3 comprises 17 residues. Germline V CDR1 and CDR2: SGHDN, FVKESK. For the CDR3, the DNA is TGTGCCAGCAGCCAAGATTTGACCCTTCAGGGAATCTATGGCTACACCTTC. The encoded protein is CASSQDLTLQGIYGYTF.

This chain links TRBV12-1 with TRBJ1-5; the D call of TRBD1 is as the table states it, not checked on the DNA. TRBV12-1 corresponds to a pseudogene. CDR3 length equals 14 residues. CDR3 bases: TGTGCCAGCAGCCATTCGGGACAAGATCAGCCCCAGCATTTT. Its protein is CASSHSGQDQPQHF.